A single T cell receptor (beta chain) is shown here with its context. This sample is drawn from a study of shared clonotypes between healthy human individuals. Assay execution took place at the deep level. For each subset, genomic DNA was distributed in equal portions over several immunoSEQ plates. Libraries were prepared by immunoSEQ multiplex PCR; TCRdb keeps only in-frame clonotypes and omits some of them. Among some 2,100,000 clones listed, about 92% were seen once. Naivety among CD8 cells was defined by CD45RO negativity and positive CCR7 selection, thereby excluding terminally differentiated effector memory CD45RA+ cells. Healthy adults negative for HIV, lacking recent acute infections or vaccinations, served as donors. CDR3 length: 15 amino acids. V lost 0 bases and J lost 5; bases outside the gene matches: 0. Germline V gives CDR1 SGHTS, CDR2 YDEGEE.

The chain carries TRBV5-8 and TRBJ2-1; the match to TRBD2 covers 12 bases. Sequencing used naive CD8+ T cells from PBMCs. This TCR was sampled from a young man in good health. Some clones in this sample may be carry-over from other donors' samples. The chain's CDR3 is CASSLGLAGDNEQFF. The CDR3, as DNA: TGTGCCAGCAGCTTGGGACTAGCGGGAGACAATGAGCAGTTCTTC.